The clone carrying this TCR beta chain was observed a single time. One end of the junction varies from germline; a read error may be responsible. The data derive from a study of blood T cell repertoires in COVID-19. CDR1 and CDR2 from the germline V gene are MNHEY and SVGAGI. The CDR3 is 11 amino acids. Original data processing: Reference gene primer amplification gave estimated nucleated cell counts. TCRdb keeps only in-frame clones here, not all; method: immunoSEQ multiplex PCR. V, J and clone size are those of that table, while D and trimming were read from the DNA. The sample shows roughly 220,000 clones, roughly 80% of them seen only once.

Specimen: peripheral blood. The V gene is TRBV6-5, the J gene TRBJ2-7, with 7 bases aligning to TRBD1. This clonotype was sampled from a woman younger than 45 who had recovered from COVID-19. The DNA of the CDR3 is TGTGCCAGCGGAACGTTGACAGGGAACCACTTC. Translated: CASGTLTGNHF.